A single sample is the source of the 14 T cell receptor beta chains below, sequenced in a study of blood T cell repertoires in COVID-19. Repertoires were generated with immunoSEQ multiplex PCR, while TCRdb's copy carries only in-frame clones and drops some. The data show about 180,000 clones, around 84% seen once. Sequencing was carried out using peripheral blood. These receptors all stem from a man aged 50 or older with active or convalescent COVID-19.

The table lists this clone with a few counts. The chain employs TRBV27 and TRBJ1-1, with 7 bases aligning to TRBD1. This CDR3 has 15 amino acids. V trimming: 6 bases; J trimming: 3 bases; junction bases outside the gene matches: 10. CDR1 is MNHEY and CDR2 is SMNVEV in the germline V gene (reference sequence). The CDR3 bases are TGTGCCAGCAGGACCACCGGGACAGCCTACACTGAAGCTTTCTTT. Translated: CASRTTGTAYTEAFF.

This chain links TRBV3-1 (or the pseudogene TRBV3-2) with TRBJ2-2; TRBD1 is a possible D gene (6 bases). The CDR3 extends over 18 amino acids. V was cut by 4 bases and J by 4 bases, with 22 bases left in between. Germline V gives CDR1 LGHDT, CDR2 YNNKEL (reference sequence). The CDR3 protein is CASSPGHHPRVGTGELFF. DNA for the CDR3: TGTGCCAGCAGCCCGGGACATCATCCTAGGGTGGGCACCGGGGAGCTGTTTTTT.

The chain has TRBV20-1 and TRBJ1-5; 8 bases are shared with TRBD1. This CDR3 contains 15 residues. CDR1 DFQATT and CDR2 SNEGSKA come from the germline V gene (reference sequence). Germline trimming cut 3 bases from V and 2 bases from J; bases unmatched to any gene: 6. The DNA for the CDR3 is TGCAGTGCTAGTCAGGGGGCAGGTGGCAATCAGCCCCAGCATTTT. Amino acid sequence: CSASQGAGGNQPQHF.

This chain connects TRBV27 to TRBJ1-1, with D hard to call. The CDR3 is made up of 13 amino acids. In germline, CDR1 is MNHEY, CDR2 SMNVEV (reference sequence). The ends were cut back, 3 bases at V and 3 bases at J, with 8 bases in the middle. The CDR3 DNA reads as TGTGCCAGCAGTTTTTCGGAGGACACTGAAGCTTTCTTT. This encodes CASSFSEDTEAFF.

V usage is TRBV5-4 and J usage is TRBJ1-2, with 10 bases lining up with TRBD1. The germline V gene encodes CDR1 SGHNT and CDR2 YYREEE (reference sequence). The CDR3 consists of 15 residues. Trimming at V came to 4 bases and at J to 4 bases, leaving 7 bases not matched to a gene. CDR3 sequence reads: CASSGDRGLGYGYTF. CDR3 in DNA: TGTGCCAGCAGCGGCGACAGGGGGCTGGGCTATGGCTACACCTTC.

This chain connects TRBV11-2 to TRBJ2-1; 8 positions agree with TRBD2. The V segment lost 5 bases and the J segment 0 bases; nucleotides outside the gene matches: 3. The germline V gene encodes CDR1 SGHAT and CDR2 FQNNGV. This CDR3 region has 15 residues. CDR3 amino acids: CASSVAGGSYNEQFF. The CDR3 DNA sequence: TGTGCCAGCAGCGTGGCGGGGGGCTCCTACAATGAGCAGTTCTTC. Variable domain in full (rest from reference TRBV11-2 and TRBJ2-1): EAGVAQSPRYKIIEKRQSVAFWCNPISGHATLYWYQQILGQGPKLLIQFQNNGVVDDSQLPKDRFSAERLKGVDSTLKIQPAKLEDSAVYLCASSVAGGSYNEQFFGPGTRLTVL.

This clone was seen more than once but under ten times. This rearrangement joins TRBV5-1 to TRBJ1-6; D possibly corresponds to TRBD1 (5 bases). This CDR3 is built from 15 residues. V was cut by 5 bases and J by 3 bases, with 12 bases left in between. The germline gives CDR1 SGHRS, CDR2 YFSETQ. CDR3 in DNA: TGCGCCAGCAGACCTCAGGGACTCTATAATTCACCCCTCCACTTT. Translating it yields CASRPQGLYNSPLHF.

V is TRBV29-1 and J is TRBJ2-3, with a possible D match to TRBD1 (5 bases). The germline V gene has CDR1 SQVTM and CDR2 ANQGSEA. The CDR3 covers 13 residues. V lost 2 bases and J 3 bases, leaving 9 bases between the germline ends. DNA for the CDR3: TGCAGCGTTGAATTTCAGGGAACAGATACGCAGTATTTT. This sequence encodes CSVEFQGTDTQYF.

The genes are TRBV4-3 and TRBJ2-1, with TRBD1 matching over 11 bases. The CDR3 spans 20 residues. Germline V gene lookup returns CDR1 LGHNA and CDR2 YSLEER. J lost 0 bases, V lost 1 base, and 11 bases had no gene match. CDR3 protein: CASSQAPVGQGAGSYNEQFF. CDR3 DNA: TGCGCCAGCAGCCAAGCTCCGGTTGGACAGGGGGCGGGCTCCTACAATGAGCAGTTCTTC.

The chain links TRBV11-3 to TRBJ2-1, with TRBD2 matching over 11 bases. Germline V CDR1 and CDR2: SGHNT, YENEEA. With 4 bases clipped from V and 5 bases from J, the junction kept 10 bases outside the gene matches. This CDR3 has 17 amino acids. The chain's CDR3 is CASSSTALAGGHNEQFF. The CDR3 DNA is TGTGCCAGCAGCTCGACCGCCCTAGCGGGAGGTCACAATGAGCAGTTCTTC.

The chain couples TRBV9 to TRBJ2-3; 7 bases are shared with TRBD1. J lost 0 bases, V lost 3 bases, and 10 bases had no gene match. Germline loops: CDR1 SGDLS, CDR2 YYNGEE. The CDR3 length is 17 residues. The chain's CDR3 is CASSGLTGAQSTDTQYF. Here the CDR3 DNA reads TGTGCCAGCAGCGGACTAACAGGGGCCCAGAGCACAGATACGCAGTATTTT.

To note about this clone: A read error may produce the germline difference seen at one junction end. The chain carries TRBV27 and TRBJ2-7, with 7 bases fitting TRBD1. CDR1 is MNHEY, CDR2 SMNVEV, per germline (reference sequence). This CDR3 has 13 amino acids. CDR3: CVSRGWGNYEQYF. Here the CDR3 DNA reads TGTGTCAGCAGGGGGTGGGGCAATTACGAGCAGTACTTC.

J is TRBJ1-1 and V is TRBV6-2 or TRBV6-3, with 9 positions matching TRBD1. The CDR3 spans 17 residues. Per germline, CDR1 MNHEY and CDR2 SVGEGT. V gave up 5 bases and J gave up 1 base; unmatched junction bases: 11. The CDR3 sequence: CASSIRDRVDENTEAFF. In DNA, the CDR3 is TGTGCCAGCAGTATCCGGGACAGGGTCGACGAGAACACTGAAGCTTTCTTT.

The rearrangement links TRBV15 to TRBJ2-5, with TRBD1 as a possible D gene (6 bases). The V gene lost 0 bases and the J gene lost 14 bases, with 16 bases spanning the gap. CDR1 LNHNV and CDR2 YYDKDF come from the germline V gene (reference sequence). The length of the CDR3 is 13 residues. The CDR3 is CATSRDGGLSPYF. In nucleotides, the CDR3 is TGTGCCACCAGCAGAGATGGGGGCCTCAGCCCTTACTTC.